This T cell receptor (beta chain) was identified during a study of neoadjuvant nivolumab and ipilimumab in lung cancer (dated by TCRdb to about 2020). The study in broad terms: Nivolumab was administered intravenously at 3 mg/kg on days 1, 15 and 29, and in the combination arm ipilimumab 1 mg/kg was added on day 1 only. For each study arm, the primary endpoint of the trial was the rate of major pathologic response (MPR) in the intention-to-treat population. The trial treated about 44 patients with operable NSCLC: about 23 were randomized to nivolumab monotherapy and about 20 to nivolumab plus ipilimumab. The study compared TCR repertoires in pretherapy (baseline) peripheral blood with TCR repertoires in tumors resected at surgery after neoadjuvant immune checkpoint blockade. Matched pretherapy and resected tumor pairs were analyzed from seven patients, of whom four had been treated with nivolumab and three with nivolumab plus ipilimumab. Overall study outcomes, separate from this receptor: No significant correlation was found between TCR clonality and pathologic tumor regression, and only a single major-pathologic-response sample was available for the analysis of TCR clonality versus pathologic tumor regression. A positive correlation was observed between pretherapy blood TCR richness and richness in tumors resected after neoadjuvant therapy (Spearman R ~ 0.8). Compared with tumor-adjacent uninvolved lung, resected tumors had greater TCR richness and clonality, and increases showed up in more of the dual-therapy-treated tumors. From pretherapy to surgery, tumor T-cell richness and clonality increased in three of three dual-therapy tumors but in only two of four nivolumab-treated tumors. A small number of samples was subjected to TCR sequencing.

About this clone: Its antigen remains unidentified. Base qualities are not provided; no much larger clone lies one nucleotide away.

Library construction relied on the immunoSEQ multiplex PCR assay. Regarding the original processing steps: Richness and clonality were used to summarize the repertoires, and clones that significantly expanded or contracted between pre- and post-therapy samples were identified. The source is immuneACCESS, and TCRdb retained only in-frame sequences with V and J called. Part of the clones is not carried over; for the studies checked, unresolved V genes explain less than half of this, and the remainder is unexplained. The V and J calls and clone size are taken from that table; D and trimming were inferred from the DNA. This sample holds 40,000 to 60,000 clones; 80% to 90% were observed only once. In total, the top ten clones hold approximately 3.5% of the sample. The sample's time point label is to be understood as: pretherapy, before neoadjuvant immune checkpoint inhibitors. The samples were obtained from NEOSTAR, a phase 2 randomized trial that tested neoadjuvant nivolumab or nivolumab plus ipilimumab, followed by surgery, in operable NSCLC.

Taken from cysteine to phenylalanine, the CDR3 has 15 residues. The only DNA kept is the CDR3, 45 bases in frame from the first base. V lost 4 bases and J lost 4 bases; the stretch between them is 17 bases long. From the germline V gene (reference sequence), CDR1 is SEHNR and CDR2 is FQNEAQ. Sequencing used blood, obtained before neoadjuvant nivolumab, alone or with ipilimumab. The TCR sequence derives from an adult with non-small cell lung cancer. Some clones in this sample may be carry-over from other donors' samples. The chain employs TRBV7-9 and TRBJ2-7; the D gene is perhaps TRBD1, on 6 matching bases. The nucleotide sequence is given as TGTGCCAGCAGCTCCCAGGGGCAATTTCCTTACGAGCAGTACTTC. Its product reads: CASSSQGQFPYEQYF.